The 21 T cell receptor beta chains listed next were all sequenced from one sample in a study of regulatory T cells in long-lasting Graves disease. Construction of the TCR beta libraries employed iRepertoire HTBI primers in conjunction with Arm-PCR of CDR3 regions. MiXCR, run by TCRdb on the multiplex PCR reads, gives a single entry per CDR3 protein. The table has around 400,000 distinct CDR3 sequences, about a quarter seen once. Indicated time point: persistent/refractory GD, antithyroid drugs over 5 years with positive TRAb. RNA from PBMCs was the source of the TCR library. Sequencing used peripheral blood mononuclear cells (PBMCs), obtained when the disease was refractory, from a patient treated with antithyroid drugs. These receptor sequences come from a female donor with Graves disease.

In this sample, this clonotype turned up a few times. The rearrangement uses TRBV19 and TRBJ1-5, with D unresolved. Germline V lookup: CDR1 LNHDA, CDR2 SQIVND (reference sequence). V dropped 2 bases and J dropped 0 bases, with 8 bases sitting between them. The CDR3 runs 15 residues. The CDR3 DNA is TGTGCCAGTAGTATATTACAGTCTAGCAATCAGCCCCAGCATTTT. Amino acid sequence: CASSILQSSNQPQHF.

The chain employs TRBV30 and TRBJ1-1, with TRBD1 matching over 7 bases. The CDR3 is 13 residues long. V was pared by 2 bases and J by 3 bases, with 3 bases of the junction left unmatched. Germline V gene data show CDR1 as GTSNPN and CDR2 as SVGIG (reference sequence). CDR3 DNA sequence: TGTGCCTGGAGTACCACAGGGGACACTGAAGCTTTCTTT. Its protein product is CAWSTTGDTEAFF.

CDR3 bases: TGTGCCATCAGTGATGTGTGGGAGCAGTACTTC. Its protein is CAISDVWEQYF. The chain has TRBV10-3 and TRBJ2-7; no definite D call. V lost 3 bases to trimming and J lost 7 bases, with 7 bases between them. The CDR3 length is 11 residues. Germline loops: CDR1 ENHRY, CDR2 SYGVKD.

The gene calls are TRBV10-3 and TRBJ2-5; D is unresolved. This CDR3 is 11 amino acids long. Trimming removed 6 bases at V and 1 base at J, with 3 bases between. Germline values: CDR1 ENHRY, CDR2 SYGVKD. In nucleotides, the CDR3 is TGTGCCATCAGAAGCCAAGAGACCCAGTACTTC. It encodes CAIRSQETQYF.

In regard to this clonotype: Because the CDR3 is missing its conserved closing phenylalanine or tryptophan, this is likely a read error. The CDR3 DNA reads TGTGCCAGCAGTTCATCAGGGGGGCCCTACGAGCAGTACTCC. This sequence encodes CASSSSGGPYEQYS. The rearrangement uses TRBV12-3 or TRBV12-4 and TRBJ2-7; a possible D gene is TRBD1 (7 bases). Trimming left V 4 bases short and J 2 bases short, with 12 bases between. The CDR3 has 14 amino acids.

The chain combines TRBV9 with TRBJ2-7; 8 bases are shared with TRBD1. CDR3 size: 13 residues. The J segment lost 3 bases and the V segment lost 7 bases, leaving 6 bases of the junction unmatched. Germline-derived CDR1 and CDR2 are SGDLS and YYNGEE. The CDR3 sequence is CASPTGVSYEQYF. CDR3 nucleotides: TGTGCCAGCCCGACAGGGGTGAGCTACGAGCAGTACTTC.

The chain is built from TRBV15 and TRBJ1-3, with 7 bases lining up with TRBD1. J was trimmed by 4 bases and V by 0 bases; bases with no gene match: 3. The CDR3 contains 15 residues. Germline V lookup: CDR1 LNHNV, CDR2 YYDKDF (reference sequence). The CDR3 loop reads CATSRDTGAGNTIYF. The DNA of the CDR3 is TGTGCCACCAGCAGAGATACAGGGGCCGGAAACACCATATATTTT. Full variable domain (outside the CDR3, taken from reference TRBV15 and TRBJ1-3): DAMVIQNPRYQVTQFGKPVTLSCSQTLNHNVMYWYQQKSSQAPKLLFHYYDKDFNNEADTPDNFQSRRPNTSFCFLDIRSPGLGDTAMYLCATSRDTGAGNTIYFGEGSWLTVV.

This clonotype has just a few counts. The chain has TRBV29-1 and TRBJ2-5, with 8 bases aligning to TRBD1. CDR1 SQVTM and CDR2 ANQGSEA come from the germline V gene. This CDR3 is 16 amino acids long. V gave up 7 bases and J gave up 5 bases; unmatched junction bases: 18. The CDR3 reads CSARSVRQGPEETQYF. The CDR3 DNA sequence: TGCAGCGCCCGGTCCGTGAGACAGGGGCCAGAGGAGACCCAGTACTTC. The whole variable domain, filled in from reference TRBV29-1 and TRBJ2-5, reads SAVISQKPSRDICQRGTSLTIQCQVDSQVTMMFWYRQQPGQSLTLIATANQGSEATYESGFVIDKFPISRPNLTFSTLTVSNMSPEDSSIYLCSARSVRQGPEETQYFGPGTRLLVL.

This clonotype was observed many times. The rearrangement uses TRBV12-3 or TRBV12-4 and TRBJ2-7, with 8 bases fitting TRBD2. The CDR3 contains 15 residues. With V trimmed by 4 bases and J by 5 bases, 10 bases remained unmatched. This CDR3 is CASSWFGGGPHEQYF. The CDR3 DNA reads TGTGCCAGCAGTTGGTTCGGGGGGGGACCCCACGAGCAGTACTTC.

The sample holds a few counts of this clonotype. CDR3 sequence: CASSQGVGRPMDTEAFF. The CDR3 coding sequence is TGTGCCAGCAGCCAAGGGGTCGGGAGACCTATGGACACTGAAGCTTTCTTT. The V gene is TRBV3-1, the J gene TRBJ1-1; D gene uncertain. The CDR3 runs to 17 residues. Trimming removed 1 base at V and 3 bases at J, with 18 bases between. Germline loops: CDR1 LGHDT, CDR2 YNNKEL (reference sequence). Filled out from reference TRBV3-1 and TRBJ1-1, the complete variable domain reads DTAVSQTPKYLVTQMGNDKSIKCEQNLGHDTMYWYKQDSKKFLKIMFSYNNKELIINETVPNRFSPKSPDKAHLNLHINSLELGDSAVYFCASSQGVGRPMDTEAFFGQGTRLTVV.

The rearrangement uses TRBV4-3 and TRBJ2-2, with D unresolved. Germline V gene data show CDR1 as LGHNA and CDR2 as YSLEER. The V gene lost 0 bases and the J gene lost 5 bases, with 16 bases spanning the gap. The CDR3 length is 17 residues. The CDR3 is CASSQDNLGLGTGELFF. Written as DNA, the CDR3 is TGCGCCAGCAGCCAAGATAATTTGGGCCTGGGGACCGGGGAGCTGTTTTTT.

This clonotype was seen ten or more times. The J gene is TRBJ2-5, the V gene TRBV7-3, with D possibly being TRBD1 (6 bases). CDR1 and CDR2 from the germline V gene are SGHTA and FQGTGA. This CDR3 is 15 amino acids long. Deletions cut 2 bases from V and 3 bases from J, with 13 bases between. CDR3 DNA: TGTGCCAGCAGCTTACGCCCGGACAGAAAAGAGACCCAGTACTTC. Its protein product is CASSLRPDRKETQYF.

This clonotype was observed many times. The CDR3 spells CSARDGSYEQYF. CDR3 DNA sequence: TGCAGTGCTAGGGACGGATCCTACGAGCAGTACTTC. The chain employs TRBV20-1 and TRBJ2-7, with D unresolved. The V gene's germline CDR1 is DFQATT and CDR2 SNEGSKA (reference sequence). V was shortened by 3 bases and J by 1 base, with 7 bases between the two germline ends. The CDR3 covers 12 residues.

This clonotype showed up many times. The V and J genes are TRBV11-2 and TRBJ2-2; 7 nucleotides agree with TRBD1. CDR3 length: 15 amino acids. Trimming cost V 5 bases and J 10 bases; bases outside gene matches: 13. Germline V gene lookup returns CDR1 SGHAT and CDR2 FQNNGV. This CDR3 is CASSTLQGPLAELFF. The CDR3 DNA reads as TGTGCCAGCAGCACCCTACAGGGGCCCCTGGCGGAGCTGTTTTTT.

In this sample, this clonotype turned up a few times. An end of the junction differs from the germline gene, which may be a read error. This chain uses TRBV6-1 with TRBJ1-1, with TRBD1 as a possible D gene (5 bases). CDR3 length: 11 amino acids. The germline CDR1 and CDR2 sequences are MNHNS and SASEGT. CDR3 residues: CASSLGLELLF. In nucleotides, the CDR3 is TGTGCCAGCAGCCTGGGGCTAGAATTACTATTT.

This clonotype was picked up many times. The V gene is TRBV2, the J gene TRBJ2-7; D is unresolved. The CDR3 consists of 13 residues. Trimming took 5 bases from V and 1 from J, leaving 9 bases between them. CDR1 is SNHLY and CDR2 is FYNNEI in the germline V gene. CDR3 bases: TGTGCCAGCAGTCCCAGATCGTCCTACGAGCAGTACTTC. The encoded protein is CASSPRSSYEQYF.

CDR3 sequence reads: CASNYGRSYGYTF. The CDR3 DNA reads TGTGCCAGCAACTACGGGCGGAGCTATGGCTACACCTTC. The chain joins TRBV28 to TRBJ1-2; D is unresolved. The germline gives CDR1 MDHEN, CDR2 SYDVKM. V lost 7 bases and J lost 4, with 13 bases in between. This CDR3 contains 13 residues.

The chain combines TRBV7-8 with TRBJ2-4; 8 nucleotides line up with TRBD1. The trim removed 4 bases at V and 0 bases at J, leaving 8 bases unmatched. Germline loops: CDR1 SGHVS, CDR2 FQNEAQ. The CDR3 has 17 amino acids. Written as DNA, the CDR3 is TGTGCCAGCAGCTCGAGAGGACAGGGACTAGCCAAAAACATTCAGTACTTC. Translated, it gives CASSSRGQGLAKNIQYF.

The chain carries TRBV24-1 and TRBJ2-5; tentatively, D is TRBD2 (6 bases). The germline gives CDR1 KGHDR, CDR2 SFDVKD. Trimming removed 0 bases at V and 4 bases at J, with 14 bases between. This CDR3 comprises 16 residues. CDR3 sequence: CATSDLSGPSGETQYF. CDR3 DNA: TGTGCCACCAGTGATTTGAGCGGGCCCTCGGGAGAGACCCAGTACTTC.

This clonotype was observed at least ten times. This chain connects TRBV29-1 to TRBJ2-2; unclear D gene. Germline V CDR1 and CDR2: SQVTM, ANQGSEA. This CDR3 comprises 12 residues. Deletions cut 7 bases from V and 5 bases from J, with 11 bases between. CDR3 in DNA: TGCAGCGGAACGTTTGGGACCGGGGAGCTGTTTTTT. Translation: CSGTFGTGELFF.

Concerning this clonotype itself: A much larger clone sits a single nucleotide away, making a read error possible. The chain recombines TRBV12-3 or TRBV12-4 with TRBJ1-5, with D unresolved. The CDR3 runs 15 residues. V was cut by 5 bases and J by 0 bases, with 11 bases left in between. The CDR3: CASSRSQNSNQPQHF. In DNA form, the CDR3 reads TGTGCCAGCAGTCGAAGCCAGAATAGCAATCAGCCCCAGCATTTT.